The clone carrying this T cell receptor beta chain occurred a few times. Amplification from RNA transcripts yielded the TCR beta CDR3 regions. The workflow started with a first-round RT-PCR run with HTBI primers and then moved on to a second-round multiplex PCR. MiXCR, run by TCRdb on the multiplex PCR reads, gives a single entry per CDR3 protein. Of under 250,000 distinct CDR3 sequences listed, roughly 21% are singletons. The sample originates from a study of Graves' ophthalmopathy and Graves' hyperthyroidism. As for the study in general: No treatment had been given when peripheral blood was collected at initial diagnosis.

With 2 bases removed from V and 0 bases from J, the gap between germline ends came to 14 bases. This CDR3 contains 16 residues. The germline CDR1 and CDR2 sequences are SNHLY and FYNNEI. If patients had other autoimmune diseases, uncontrolled infections, pregnancy or lactation, they were excluded. The receptor's source is a woman in her 50s with Graves' ophthalmopathy. The sequencing input was peripheral blood. The rearrangement uses TRBV2 and TRBJ2-7, with D tentatively TRBD2 (5 bases). The CDR3 DNA sequence: TGTGCCAGCAGTGAATGGGTAGCGACAAACTCCTACGAGCAGTACTTC. Its translation: CASSEWVATNSYEQYF. Full variable domain (rest looked up from reference TRBV2 and TRBJ2-7): EPEVTQTPSHQVTQMGQEVILRCVPISNHLYFYWYRQILGQKVEFLVSFYNNEISEKSEIFDDQFSVERPDGSNFTLKIRSTKLEDSAMYFCASSEWVATNSYEQYFGPGTRLTVT.